Listed below are T cell receptor beta chains from one sample, sequenced in a study of cytomegalovirus exposure and HLA in healthy donors. The method was immunoSEQ multiplex PCR; TCRdb's version includes in-frame clones alone and lacks a portion of them. The sample includes over 75,000 clones, about 79% of them seen just once. Sequencing input: PBMCs. All receptors derive from a male donor in good health and CMV-seropositive. CDR3s include the opening cysteine and the closing phenylalanine or tryptophan. Fields, in order: clone size, V gene, J gene, CDR3 protein. Size is stated for part of the rows, as once, few or many counts, or as a class when the clone is expanded.

size: few
V: TRBV4-1
J: TRBJ2-7
CDR3: CASSRGLAGGYEQYF

size: .
V: TRBV19
J: TRBJ1-2
CDR3: CASRRQGAHGYTF

size: .
V: TRBV19
J: TRBJ2-2
CDR3: CASSPLAVNTGELFF

size: .
V: TRBV5-4
J: TRBJ2-7
CDR3: CASSLVGGLTLF

size: .
V: TRBV30
J: TRBJ1-5
CDR3: CAWTGQTDQPQHF

size: .
V: TRBV5-4
J: TRBJ2-1
CDR3: CASSLTGYSYNEQFF

size: .
V: TRBV10-3
J: TRBJ2-5
CDR3: CAISGAGWETQYF

size: .
V: TRBV27
J: TRBJ1-5
CDR3: CASSPHSDRGTNQPQHF

size: .
V: TRBV5-4
J: TRBJ2-3
CDR3: CASTPRGGRTDTQYF

size: few
V: TRBV5-4
J: TRBJ1-2
CDR3: CASSAGQGVVDGYTF

size: .
V: TRBV30
J: TRBJ1-2
CDR3: CAWGTGQGGYTF

size: .
V: TRBV19
J: TRBJ1-5
CDR3: CASSNIIQPQHF

size: .
V: TRBV19
J: TRBJ2-3
CDR3: CASSRNRGDGTDTQYF

size: .
V: TRBV30
J: TRBJ2-3
CDR3: CAWSLGHQSTDTQYF

size: .
V: TRBV7-9
J: TRBJ1-1
CDR3: CASSLRGGRGRMNTEAFF

size: few
V: TRBV2
J: TRBJ2-1
CDR3: CASSYPGLADNEQFF

size: few
V: TRBV6-1
J: TRBJ1-4
CDR3: CASSESGVATNEKLFF

size: .
V: TRBV6-1
J: TRBJ2-7
CDR3: CASSEHWGHEQYF

size: .
V: TRBV10-3
J: TRBJ2-3
CDR3: CAISESNPPGNTQYF

size: few
V: TRBV5-1
J: TRBJ1-6
CDR3: CASSFQGANSPLHF

size: .
V: TRBV27
J: TRBJ1-1
CDR3: CASSLSRTGEAFF

size: few
V: TRBV6-1
J: TRBJ2-2
CDR3: CASSERGYSGELFF